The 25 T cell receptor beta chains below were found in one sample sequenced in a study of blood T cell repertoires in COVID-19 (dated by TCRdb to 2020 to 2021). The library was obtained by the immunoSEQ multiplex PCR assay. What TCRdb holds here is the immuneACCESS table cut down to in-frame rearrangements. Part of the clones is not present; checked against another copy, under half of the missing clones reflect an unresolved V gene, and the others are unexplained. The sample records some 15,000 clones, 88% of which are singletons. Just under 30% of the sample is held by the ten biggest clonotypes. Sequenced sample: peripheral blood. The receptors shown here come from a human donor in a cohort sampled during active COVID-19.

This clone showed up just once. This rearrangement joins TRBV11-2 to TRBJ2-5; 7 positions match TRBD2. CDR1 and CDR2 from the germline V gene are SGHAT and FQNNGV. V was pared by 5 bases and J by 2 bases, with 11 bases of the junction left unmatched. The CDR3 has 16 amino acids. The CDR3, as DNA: TGTGCCAGCAGCCCCCCAAAGGGCGGGGGTCAAGAGACCCAGTACTTC. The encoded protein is CASSPPKGGGQETQYF. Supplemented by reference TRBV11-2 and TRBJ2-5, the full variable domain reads EAGVAQSPRYKIIEKRQSVAFWCNPISGHATLYWYQQILGQGPKLLIQFQNNGVVDDSQLPKDRFSAERLKGVDSTLKIQPAKLEDSAVYLCASSPPKGGGQETQYFGPGTRLLVL.

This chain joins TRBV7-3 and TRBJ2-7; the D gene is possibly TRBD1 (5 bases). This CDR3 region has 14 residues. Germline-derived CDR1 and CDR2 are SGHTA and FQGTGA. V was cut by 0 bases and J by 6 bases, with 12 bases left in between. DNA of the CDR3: TGTGCCAGCAGCTTAACTGGCAGGGTCAGCGAGCAGTACTTC. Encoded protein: CASSLTGRVSEQYF.

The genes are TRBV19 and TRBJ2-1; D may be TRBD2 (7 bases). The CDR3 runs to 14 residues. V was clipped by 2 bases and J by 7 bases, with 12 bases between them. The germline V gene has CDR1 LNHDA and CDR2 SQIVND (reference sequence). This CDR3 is CASSISAGANEQFF. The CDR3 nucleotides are TGTGCCAGTAGTATATCCGCGGGGGCTAATGAGCAGTTCTTC.

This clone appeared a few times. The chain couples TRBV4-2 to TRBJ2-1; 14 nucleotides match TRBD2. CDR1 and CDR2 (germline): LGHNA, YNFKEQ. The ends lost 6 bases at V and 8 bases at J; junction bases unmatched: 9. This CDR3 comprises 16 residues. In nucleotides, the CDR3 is TGTGCCAGCAGAATTGGGACTAGCGGGGGCAGGGATGAGCAGTTCTTC. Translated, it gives CASRIGTSGGRDEQFF.

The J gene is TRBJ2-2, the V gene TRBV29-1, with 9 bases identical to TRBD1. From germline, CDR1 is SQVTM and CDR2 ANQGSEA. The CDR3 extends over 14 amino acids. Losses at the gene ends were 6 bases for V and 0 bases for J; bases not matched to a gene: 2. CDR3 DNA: TGCAGCGTAGACAGGGGGTCGAACACCGGGGAGCTGTTTTTT. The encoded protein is CSVDRGSNTGELFF.

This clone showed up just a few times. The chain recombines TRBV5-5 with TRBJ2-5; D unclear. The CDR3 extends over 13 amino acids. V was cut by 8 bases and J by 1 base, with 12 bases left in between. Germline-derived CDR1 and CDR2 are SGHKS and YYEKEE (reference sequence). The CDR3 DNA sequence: TGTGCCAGTGAGTGGGCCGTCCAAGAGACCCAGTACTTC. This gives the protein CASEWAVQETQYF.

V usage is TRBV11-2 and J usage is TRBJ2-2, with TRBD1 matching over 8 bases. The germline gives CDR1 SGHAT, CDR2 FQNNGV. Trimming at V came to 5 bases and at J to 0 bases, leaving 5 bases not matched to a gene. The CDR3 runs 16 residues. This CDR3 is CASSLTGGANTGELFF. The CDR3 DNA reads TGTGCCAGCAGCCTTACAGGGGGTGCGAACACCGGGGAGCTGTTTTTT.

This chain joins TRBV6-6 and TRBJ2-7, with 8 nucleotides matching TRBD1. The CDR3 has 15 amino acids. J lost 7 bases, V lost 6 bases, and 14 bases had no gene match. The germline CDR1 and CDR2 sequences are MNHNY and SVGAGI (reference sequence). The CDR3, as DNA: TGTGCCAGCAGCTATAGCCAGGGGGCGGGCTGGGAGCAGTACTTC. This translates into CASSYSQGAGWEQYF.

The CDR3 loop reads CASSLSPDTGELFF. The CDR3 bases are TGTGCCAGCAGTTTATCCCCCGACACCGGGGAGCTGTTTTTT. The V and J genes are TRBV27 and TRBJ2-2, with D uncertain. Germline-derived CDR1 and CDR2 are MNHEY and SMNVEV (reference sequence). V was clipped by 0 bases and J by 3 bases, with 5 bases between them. The CDR3 has 14 residues.

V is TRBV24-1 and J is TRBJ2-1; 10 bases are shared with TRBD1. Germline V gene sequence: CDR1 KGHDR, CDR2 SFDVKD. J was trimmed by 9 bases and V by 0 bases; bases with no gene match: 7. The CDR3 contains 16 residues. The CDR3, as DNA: TGTGCCACCAGTGATTTGAACCGACAGGGGGCTATTGAGCAGTTCTTC. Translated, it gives CATSDLNRQGAIEQFF.

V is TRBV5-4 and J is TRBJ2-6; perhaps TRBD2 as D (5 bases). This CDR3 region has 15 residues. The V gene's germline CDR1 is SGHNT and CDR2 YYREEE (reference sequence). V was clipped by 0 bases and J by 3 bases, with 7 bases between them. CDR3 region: CASSLAGVGANVLTF. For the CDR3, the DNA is TGTGCCAGCAGCTTGGCCGGGGTTGGGGCCAACGTCCTGACTTTC.

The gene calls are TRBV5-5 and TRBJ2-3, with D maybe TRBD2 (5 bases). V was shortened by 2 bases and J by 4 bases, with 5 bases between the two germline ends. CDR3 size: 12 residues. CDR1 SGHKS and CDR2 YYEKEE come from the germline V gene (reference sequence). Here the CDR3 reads CASSFGADTQYF. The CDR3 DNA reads TGTGCCAGCAGCTTCGGGGCAGATACGCAGTATTTT.

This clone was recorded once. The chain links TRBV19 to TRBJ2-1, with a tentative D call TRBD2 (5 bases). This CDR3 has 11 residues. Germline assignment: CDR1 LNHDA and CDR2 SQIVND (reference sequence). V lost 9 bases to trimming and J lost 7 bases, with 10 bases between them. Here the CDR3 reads CARLGLNEQFF. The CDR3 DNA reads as TGTGCCAGACTAGGCCTGAATGAGCAGTTCTTC. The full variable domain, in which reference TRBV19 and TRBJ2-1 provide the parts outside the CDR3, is DGGITQSPKYLFRKEGQNVTLSCEQNLNHDAMYWYRQDPGQGLRLIYYSQIVNDFQKGDIAEGYSVSREKKESFPLTVTSAQKNPTAFYLCARLGLNEQFFGPGTRLTVL.

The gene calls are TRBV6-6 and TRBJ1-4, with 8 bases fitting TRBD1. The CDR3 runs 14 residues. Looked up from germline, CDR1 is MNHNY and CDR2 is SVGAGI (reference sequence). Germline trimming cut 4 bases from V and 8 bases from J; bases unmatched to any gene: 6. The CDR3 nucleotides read TGTGCCAGCAGTTCCAGACAGGGGAAAGAAAAACTGTTTTTT. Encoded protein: CASSSRQGKEKLFF.

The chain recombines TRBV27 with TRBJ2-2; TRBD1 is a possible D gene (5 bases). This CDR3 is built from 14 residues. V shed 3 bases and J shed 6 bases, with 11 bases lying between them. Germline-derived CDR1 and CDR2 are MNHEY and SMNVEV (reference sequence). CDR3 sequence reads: CASSLDTLAGELFF. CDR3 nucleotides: TGTGCCAGCAGTTTGGACACCTTGGCCGGGGAGCTGTTTTTT.

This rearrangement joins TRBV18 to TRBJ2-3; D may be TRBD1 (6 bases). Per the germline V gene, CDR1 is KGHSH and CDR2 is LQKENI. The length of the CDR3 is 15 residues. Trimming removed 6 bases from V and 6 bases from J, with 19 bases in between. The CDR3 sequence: CASSYNRDILDTQYF. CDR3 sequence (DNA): TGTGCCAGCTCGTACAACCGGGACATTCTGGATACGCAGTATTTT.

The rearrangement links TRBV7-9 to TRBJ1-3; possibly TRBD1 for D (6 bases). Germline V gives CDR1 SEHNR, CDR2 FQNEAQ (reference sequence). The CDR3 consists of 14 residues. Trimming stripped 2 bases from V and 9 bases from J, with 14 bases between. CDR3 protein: CASSLSGDKGTIYF. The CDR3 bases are TGTGCCAGCAGCTTATCAGGGGATAAAGGCACCATATATTTT.

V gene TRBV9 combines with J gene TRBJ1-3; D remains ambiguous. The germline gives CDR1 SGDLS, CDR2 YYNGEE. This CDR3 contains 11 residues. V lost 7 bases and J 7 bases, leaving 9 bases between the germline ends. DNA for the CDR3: TGTGCCAGCGGACTTTCTAACACCATATATTTT. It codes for CASGLSNTIYF.

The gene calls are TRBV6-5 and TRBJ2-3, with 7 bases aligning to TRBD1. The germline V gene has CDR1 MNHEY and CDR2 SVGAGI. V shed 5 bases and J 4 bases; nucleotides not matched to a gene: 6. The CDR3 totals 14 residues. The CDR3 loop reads CASSPGTEADTQYF. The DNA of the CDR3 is TGTGCCAGCAGTCCCGGGACAGAGGCAGATACGCAGTATTTT.

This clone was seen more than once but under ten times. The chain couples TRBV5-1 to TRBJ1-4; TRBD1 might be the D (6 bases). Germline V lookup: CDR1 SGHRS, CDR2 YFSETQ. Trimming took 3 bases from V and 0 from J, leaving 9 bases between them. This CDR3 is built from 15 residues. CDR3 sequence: CASSSGHATNEKLFF. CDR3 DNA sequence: TGCGCCAGCAGCTCGGGACATGCAACTAATGAAAAACTGTTTTTT.

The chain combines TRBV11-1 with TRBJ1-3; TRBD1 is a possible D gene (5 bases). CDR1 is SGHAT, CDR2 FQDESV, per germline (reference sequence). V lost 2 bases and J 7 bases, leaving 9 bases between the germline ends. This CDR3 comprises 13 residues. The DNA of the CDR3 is TGTGCCAGCAGCTTAACAGGTTGGAACACCATATATTTT. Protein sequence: CASSLTGWNTIYF.

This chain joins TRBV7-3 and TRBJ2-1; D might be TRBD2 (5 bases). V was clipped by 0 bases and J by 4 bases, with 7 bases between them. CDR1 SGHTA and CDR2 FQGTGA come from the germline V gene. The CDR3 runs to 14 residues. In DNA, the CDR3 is TGTGCCAGCAGCTTAACCCCGGGGTACAATGAGCAGTTCTTC. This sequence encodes CASSLTPGYNEQFF.

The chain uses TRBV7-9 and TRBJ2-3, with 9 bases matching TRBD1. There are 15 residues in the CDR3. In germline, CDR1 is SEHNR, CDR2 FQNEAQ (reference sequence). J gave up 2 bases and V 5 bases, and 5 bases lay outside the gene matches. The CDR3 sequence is CASSPRDRDTDTQYF. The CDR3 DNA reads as TGTGCCAGCAGCCCCCGGGACAGGGACACAGATACGCAGTATTTT.

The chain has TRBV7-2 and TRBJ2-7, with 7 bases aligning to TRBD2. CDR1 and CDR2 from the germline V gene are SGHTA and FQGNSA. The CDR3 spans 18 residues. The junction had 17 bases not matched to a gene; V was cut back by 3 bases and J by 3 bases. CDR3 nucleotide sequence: TGTGCCAGCAGCTTGACAGCTCTCGGTGGCGGGGGTATCTACGAGCAGTACTTC. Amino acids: CASSLTALGGGGIYEQYF.

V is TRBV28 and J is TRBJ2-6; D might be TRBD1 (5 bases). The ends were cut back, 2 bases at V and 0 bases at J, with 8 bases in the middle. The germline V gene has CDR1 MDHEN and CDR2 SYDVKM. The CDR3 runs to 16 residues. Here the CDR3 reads CASSLGANSGANVLTF. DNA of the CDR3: TGTGCCAGCAGTTTAGGGGCCAACTCTGGGGCCAACGTCCTGACTTTC.